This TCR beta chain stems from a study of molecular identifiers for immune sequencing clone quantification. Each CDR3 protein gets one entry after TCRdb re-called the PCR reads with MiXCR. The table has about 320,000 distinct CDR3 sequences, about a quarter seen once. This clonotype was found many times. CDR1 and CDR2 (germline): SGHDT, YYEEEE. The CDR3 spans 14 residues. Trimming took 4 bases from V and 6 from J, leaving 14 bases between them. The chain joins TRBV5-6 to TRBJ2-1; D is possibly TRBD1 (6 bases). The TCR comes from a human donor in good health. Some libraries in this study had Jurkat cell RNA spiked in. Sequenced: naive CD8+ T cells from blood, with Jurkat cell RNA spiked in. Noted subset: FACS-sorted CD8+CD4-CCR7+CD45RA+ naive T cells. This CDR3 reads CASSPRVGANEQFF. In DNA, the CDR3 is TGTGCCAGCAGCCCCCGGGTGGGGGCCAATGAGCAGTTCTTC.